The T cell receptor beta chain under discussion was sequenced for a study of T-cell reconstitution after alpha-beta-depleted transplantation in children. Only a few counts were recorded for this clonotype. Molecular barcoding with unique molecular identifiers was used for the TCRbeta library. Each CDR3 protein gets one entry after TCRdb re-called the PCR reads with MiXCR. This sample has more than 250,000 distinct CDR3 sequences, with 9.9% found just once. V lost 0 bases to trimming and J lost 1 base, with 7 bases between them. Germline CDR1 SGHRS, CDR2 YFSETQ. The CDR3 is made up of 15 amino acids. The receptor was derived from a human donor who donated a stem cell graft to a child with SCID. Sequenced material: PBMCs from the stem cell graft donor, taken from the stem cell graft. V and J are TRBV5-1 and TRBJ2-2, with unresolved D. The CDR3 DNA reads TGCGCCAGCAGCTTGGGTGCAGAGAACACCGGGGAGCTGTTTTTT. Protein: CASSLGAENTGELFF.